This TCR beta chain derives from a study of technical replicates of blood from a few donors. Here immunoSEQ multiplex PCR was the method, and the copy in TCRdb shows in-frame clones only, minus some. The sample shows under 95,000 clones, 95% of them seen only once. The germline V gene has CDR1 MDHEN and CDR2 SYDVKM. V was shortened by 5 bases and J by 8 bases, with 15 bases between the two germline ends. There are 13 residues in the CDR3. Sequencing used T cells isolated from PBMCs. The source is a human donor in good health. This rearrangement joins TRBV28 to TRBJ1-2; D is unresolved. Here the CDR3 DNA reads TGTGCCAGCAGTATAGTCCCTCCGAGGGGCTACACCTTC. This codes for CASSIVPPRGYTF.